A selection of T cell receptor beta chains follows, all from one sample in a study of Ad26.COV2.S vaccination and SARS-CoV-2 variants. The method was immunoSEQ multiplex PCR; TCRdb's version includes in-frame clones alone and lacks a portion of them. The sample shows about 250,000 clones, more than 70% of them seen only once. The sample was peripheral blood, taken in a trial of Ad26.COV2.S vaccine versus placebo. The source is a person aged 18-65 years who received the Ad26.COV2.S COVID-19 vaccine or a placebo. Each CDR3 is given with its conserved first and last residue. Each record gives: V gene, clone size, J gene, D gene, CDR3 protein, CDR3 DNA. D genes are given only for firm matches. Size values are once, few and many counts, or a class for expanded clones, and some rows have none.

>TRBV5-1|.|TRBJ1-1|.
CASSFREGEAFF
TGCGCCAGCAGCTTTAGGGAGGGGGAAGCTTTCTTT
>TRBV7-2|.|TRBJ2-7|TRBD2
CASSLGTSGGWEQYF
TGTGCCAGCAGCTTAGGGACTAGCGGGGGGTGGGAGCAGTACTTC
>TRBV7-9|.|TRBJ1-4|TRBD1
CASSPDRGNEKLFF
TGTGCCAGCAGCCCGGACAGGGGTAATGAAAAACTGTTTTTT
>TRBV5-4|.|TRBJ2-3|.
CASSLETSTTADTQYF
TGTGCCAGCAGCTTAGAAACTTCGACTACCGCAGATACGCAGTATTTT
>TRBV5-1|.|TRBJ1-2|TRBD1
CASSLTGANYGYTF
TGCGCCAGCAGCTTGACAGGGGCCAACTATGGCTACACCTTC
>TRBV15|.|TRBJ2-5|.
CATSRDSFQETQYF
TGTGCCACCAGCAGAGACAGTTTCCAAGAGACCCAGTACTTC
>TRBV7-8|.|TRBJ1-5|.
CASSPYSNQPQHF
TGTGCCAGCAGCCCGTATAGCAATCAGCCCCAGCATTTT
>TRBV19|.|TRBJ1-4|.
CASSMWAGGQAEKLFF
TGTGCCAGTAGTATGTGGGCTGGGGGCCAGGCTGAAAAACTGTTTTTT
>TRBV4-1|.|TRBJ2-1|.
CASSSGTSSSYNEQFF
TGCGCCAGCAGTTCCGGGACCTCAAGCTCCTACAATGAGCAGTTCTTC
>TRBV19|.|TRBJ2-1|TRBD1
CASRTGQGRVNEQFF
TGTGCCAGTAGGACCGGACAGGGTAGGGTCAATGAGCAGTTCTTC
>TRBV4-1|.|TRBJ1-4|.
CASSQAGTGKGKLFF
TGCGCCAGCAGCCAAGCGGGGACGGGGAAGGGGAAACTGTTTTTT
>TRBV4-1|few|TRBJ2-7|TRBD1
CASSHPPDRVHEQYF
TGCGCCAGCAGCCATCCGCCCGACAGGGTCCACGAGCAGTACTTC
>TRBV6-2/TRBV6-3|.|TRBJ2-3|.
CASSSDQGVASTDTQYF
TGTGCCAGCAGCTCGGATCAGGGAGTCGCTAGCACAGATACGCAGTATTTT
>TRBV6-2/TRBV6-3|.|TRBJ2-5|.
CASSNRQETQYF
TGTGCCAGCAGTAACAGACAAGAGACCCAGTACTTC
>TRBV6-1|.|TRBJ1-1|.
CASSERGVLNTEAFF
TGTGCCAGCAGTGAAAGGGGGGTCCTGAACACTGAAGCTTTCTTT
>TRBV2|few|TRBJ2-7|.
CASIGSGGNFYEQYF
TGTGCCAGCATAGGATCTGGAGGGAACTTCTACGAGCAGTACTTC
>TRBV9|.|TRBJ2-1|.
CASSAPGWGSEQFF
TGTGCCAGCAGCGCCCCCGGGTGGGGGAGTGAGCAGTTCTTC
>TRBV24-1|.|TRBJ2-3|.
CATSGAVQATQYF
TGTGCCACCAGTGGAGCGGTGCAGGCTACGCAGTATTTT
>TRBV5-1|.|TRBJ2-3|.
CASRTGTDTQYF
TGCGCCAGTCGGACGGGCACAGATACGCAGTATTTT
>TRBV30|.|TRBJ1-2|.
CAWGITGRVGYTF
TGTGCCTGGGGGATTACGGGACGGGTCGGCTACACCTTC
>TRBV7-2|.|TRBJ2-3|TRBD1
CASSRAGTGLADTQYF
TGTGCCAGCAGCCGTGCCGGGACAGGGTTAGCAGATACGCAGTATTTT
>TRBV5-4|.|TRBJ1-3|.
CASSMVSGNTIYF
TGTGCCAGCAGCATGGTCTCTGGAAACACCATATATTTT
>TRBV9|.|TRBJ1-3|TRBD1
CASSARSTGDHSGNTIYF
TGTGCCAGCAGCGCCCGCAGCACAGGGGACCACTCTGGAAACACCATATATTTT
>TRBV10-2|.|TRBJ2-7|TRBD2
CASSESKASGRFLRAYEQYF
TGCGCCAGCAGTGAGTCGAAGGCTAGCGGGAGATTTTTGAGGGCCTACGAGCAGTACTTC
>TRBV6-6|.|TRBJ1-1|.
CASNIRENTEAFF
TGTGCCAGCAATATTAGGGAGAACACTGAAGCTTTCTTT
>TRBV11-3|once|TRBJ2-3|.
CASSLTDTQYF
TGTGCCAGCAGTCTTACAGATACGCAGTATTTT
>TRBV30|.|TRBJ1-1|.
CASSSGTLNTEAFF
TGTGCCTCTAGCTCCGGGACGCTGAACACTGAAGCTTTCTTT
>TRBV3-1/TRBV3-2|.|TRBJ1-1|TRBD1
CASSQEAGGHTEAFF
TGTGCCAGCAGCCAAGAGGCAGGGGGCCACACTGAAGCTTTCTTT
>TRBV7-8|.|TRBJ2-7|.
CASSLMWGPYEQYF
TGTGCCAGCAGCTTAATGTGGGGCCCCTACGAGCAGTACTTC
>TRBV20-1|.|TRBJ2-1|.
CSAVYNEQFF
TGCAGTGCTGTATACAATGAGCAGTTCTTC